This T cell receptor beta chain was sequenced in a study of CD8 T cells in ankylosing spondylitis (dated by TCRdb to 2015 to 2018). For the wider study: T cell receptor beta repertoires were profiled in healthy donors and ankylosing spondylitis patients so that disease-linked TCR variants could be found. The whole study cohort included 95 to 130 healthy donors and over 20 ankylosing spondylitis patients. Samples of peripheral blood were taken, and for ankylosing spondylitis patients, synovial fluid was collected as well.

Broader findings and caveats from the paper: The disease-linked clones were reported as significantly enriched in matched synovial fluid samples from ankylosing spondylitis patients. The disease-linked clones showed a CD8+ phenotype and occurred at relatively low frequencies in peripheral blood. Blood from ankylosing spondylitis patients appeared to be characterized by a TCR beta motif composed of roughly eight highly homologous amino acid variants. Some of the motif variants had been reported before in the synovial fluid and blood of reactive arthritis patients, a finding that suggests common disease-initiation mechanisms.

The sample was run on an Illumina HiSeq 2500. TCR beta libraries were prepared by quantitative 5'-RACE with molecular barcodes. As for the original processing: To identify disease-linked TCR variants, a new computational method was used, one built on a probabilistic model of VDJ rearrangement. The raw public reads went through TCRdb reprocessing: fastp at Q25, MiXCR clone calling, in-frame beta chains kept. Merged by CDR3 protein, the rows form single entries marked with the most common genes and DNA. The V and J calls, along with clone size, are taken from TCRdb and not from the paper's own processing. Present in this sample are almost 400,000 distinct CDR3 sequences, approximately 20% of which were seen just once. Jointly, the top ten make up roughly a sixth of the sample. CDR1 SEHNR and CDR2 FQNEAQ were looked up in the germline V gene (reference sequence). V lost 5 bases and J lost 8 bases, and the count of bases not matched to a germline gene is 13. From the cysteine up to the phenylalanine, the CDR3 has a length of 16 residues. Only the CDR3 DNA is retained, 48 bases long and in frame from the first base.

The sample holds a few counts of this clonotype. The specificity of this receptor is unknown. No quality values exist for individual bases; no much larger clone is one base distant. The TCR originated in a male donor with ankylosing spondylitis. The chain uses TRBV7-9 and TRBJ2-1; 9 of the junction bases match TRBD2. The sequenced sample was blood, either unsorted or a sorted T cell fraction (not recorded which). The CDR3 protein is CASSPLREGGLDEQFF. The DNA sequence is TGTGCCAGCAGCCCATTGCGGGAGGGCGGGCTGGATGAGCAGTTCTTC.